Each of the 19 T cell receptor beta chains below was sequenced from the same sample in a study of lymphopenia after photon versus proton radiotherapy. Repertoires were generated with immunoSEQ multiplex PCR, while TCRdb's copy carries only in-frame clones and drops some. The sample lists approximately 7,700 clones, about 85% occurring once. The sample in question was peripheral blood, obtained from a patient treated with photon-based radiotherapy. These receptors came from a woman between 65 and 79 years old with pancreatic cancer.

V usage is TRBV5-1 and J usage is TRBJ2-7; D possibly uses TRBD1 or TRBD2 (5 bases each). The CDR3 runs 15 residues. V was cut by 4 bases and J by 2 bases, with 16 bases left in between. In germline, CDR1 is SGHRS, CDR2 YFSETQ. The CDR3: CASSPSGTEAYEQYF. The CDR3 bases are TGCGCCAGCAGCCCTTCCGGGACGGAAGCCTACGAGCAGTACTTC.

V usage is TRBV19 and J usage is TRBJ2-3; 9 bases match TRBD1. CDR3 length: 15 amino acids. Per the germline V gene, CDR1 is LNHDA and CDR2 is SQIVND (reference sequence). V trimming: 7 bases; J trimming: 2 bases; junction bases outside the gene matches: 7. The CDR3 DNA sequence: TGTGCCAGTACGGCGGGACAGGGCCACACAGATACGCAGTATTTT. Its translation: CASTAGQGHTDTQYF.

This clone was counted between two and nine times. The rearrangement uses TRBV10-2 and TRBJ2-1, with D perhaps TRBD1 (5 bases). The CDR3 totals 15 residues. Germline V gene sequence: CDR1 WSHSY, CDR2 SAAADI. The germline V and J ends were trimmed by 4 bases and 4 bases, with 14 bases remaining between them. The CDR3: CASSAQGIEYNEQFF. CDR3 coding DNA: TGCGCCAGCAGTGCCCAGGGAATAGAGTACAATGAGCAGTTCTTC.

The chain uses TRBV7-3 and TRBJ2-3; 9 bases agree with TRBD2. Germline CDR1 is SGHTA and CDR2 is FQGTGA. CDR3 length equals 15 residues. Trimming cost V 2 bases and J 6 bases; bases outside gene matches: 6. DNA of the CDR3: TGTGCCAGCAGCTTAGCGGGAGGGCCGTCTGATACGCAGTATTTT. It codes for CASSLAGGPSDTQYF.

The rearrangement links TRBV2 to TRBJ2-7, with TRBD2 identical over 11 bases. The CDR3 covers 15 residues. The germline CDR1 and CDR2 sequences are SNHLY and FYNNEI. The ends lost 7 bases at V and 5 bases at J; junction bases unmatched: 10. The CDR3 DNA reads TGTGCCAGCATCACCCCCGGACTAGCGGGCAACGAGCAGTACTTC. This translates into CASITPGLAGNEQYF.

Only a few counts were recorded for this clone. This sequence joins TRBV7-9 and TRBJ1-5; weak D call: TRBD1 (5 bases). V lost 4 bases, J lost 3 bases, and 16 bases lay in between. Germline loops: CDR1 SEHNR, CDR2 FQNEAQ (reference sequence). CDR3 length equals 16 residues. The CDR3: CASSSPRQGPNQPQHF. The CDR3 coding sequence is TGTGCCAGCAGCTCCCCCCGTCAGGGACCCAATCAGCCCCAGCATTTT.

The CDR3: CASSLVGNTDTQYF. Written as DNA, the CDR3 is TGTGCCAGCAGTTTGGTAGGGAACACAGATACGCAGTATTTT. The chain links TRBV27 to TRBJ2-3, with D hard to call. Germline V gene lookup returns CDR1 MNHEY and CDR2 SMNVEV (reference sequence). The CDR3 is made up of 14 amino acids. V lost 3 bases to trimming and J lost 2 bases, with 9 bases between them.

The CDR3 here is CASRRRAGVRPGELFF. Written as DNA, the CDR3 is TGTGCAAGTCGCCGGAGAGCGGGAGTGAGGCCCGGGGAGCTGTTTTTT. The V call is TRBV12-2, the J call TRBJ2-2; TRBD2 was called by the table and not checked on the DNA. TRBV12-2 is deemed a pseudogene. The CDR3 length is 16 residues.

The chain combines TRBV27 with TRBJ2-1, with D perhaps TRBD2 (6 bases). The V gene lost 3 bases and the J gene lost 7 bases, with 25 bases spanning the gap. This CDR3 contains 18 residues. The germline gives CDR1 MNHEY, CDR2 SMNVEV (reference sequence). The CDR3 DNA follows: TGTGCCAGCAGTTTTGGAACGCCTCCGGGACTGCCAGTTAATGAGCAGTTCTTC. Amino acids: CASSFGTPPGLPVNEQFF.

The chain uses TRBV5-6 and TRBJ1-2; TRBD1 aligns across 7 bases. After removal of 4 bases from V and 5 bases from J, the junction contained 2 bases not matched to a gene. CDR3 size: 12 residues. CDR1 SGHDT and CDR2 YYEEEE come from the germline V gene. In DNA, the CDR3 is TGTGCCAGCAGCCAGACAGGGTATGGCTACACCTTC. Amino acids: CASSQTGYGYTF.

This chain connects TRBV18 to TRBJ2-3, with 14 bases that match TRBD2. Germline V lookup: CDR1 KGHSH, CDR2 LQKENI. The trim removed 0 bases at V and 1 base at J, leaving 3 bases unmatched. This CDR3 has 18 amino acids. This CDR3 reads CASSPPMTSGRGTDTQYF. CDR3 bases: TGTGCCAGCTCACCACCGATGACTAGCGGGAGGGGCACAGATACGCAGTATTTT.

The chain employs TRBV12-5 and TRBJ2-1; 9 bases match TRBD2. This CDR3 has 15 amino acids. Germline lookup yields CDR1 LGHNT and CDR2 FRNRAP. The trim removed 3 bases at V and 9 bases at J, leaving 9 bases unmatched. CDR3 amino acids: CASGFLAGGPCEQFF. The CDR3 DNA sequence: TGTGCTAGTGGTTTTCTGGCGGGAGGGCCGTGTGAGCAGTTCTTC.

This rearrangement joins TRBV7-2 to TRBJ1-6; a weak D match, TRBD1 (6 bases). The CDR3 contains 14 residues. Germline values: CDR1 SGHTA, CDR2 FQGNSA. V was trimmed by 2 bases and J by 7 bases, leaving 9 bases between them. DNA of the CDR3: TGTGCCAGCAGCTTAAAGGGGGGAAATTCACCCCTCCACTTT. Translation gives CASSLKGGNSPLHF. Using reference TRBV7-2 and TRBJ1-6 for the parts outside the CDR3, the full variable domain is GAGVSQSPSNKVTEKGKDVELRCDPISGHTALYWYRQSLGQGLEFLIYFQGNSAPDKSGLPSDRFSAERTGGSVSTLTIQRTQQEDSAVYLCASSLKGGNSPLHFGNGTRLTVT.

This clone was seen only once. The chain is built from TRBV7-2 and TRBJ2-4, with D perhaps TRBD1 (5 bases). Germline V gene data show CDR1 as SGHTA and CDR2 as FQGNSA. Trimming took 4 bases from V and 1 from J, leaving 14 bases between them. The CDR3 loop spans 16 amino acids. CDR3: CASSSQGLLAKNIQYF. The DNA for the CDR3 is TGTGCCAGCAGCTCCCAGGGATTGCTGGCCAAAAACATTCAGTACTTC.

J is TRBJ2-3 and V is TRBV5-1; 10 bases align to TRBD2. CDR1 and CDR2 from the germline V gene are SGHRS and YFSETQ. CDR3 length: 18 residues. V lost 0 bases and J lost 2; bases outside the gene matches: 9. The CDR3 sequence is CASSLDRSGGLNTDTQYF. Here the CDR3 DNA reads TGCGCCAGCAGCTTGGATCGTAGCGGGGGGCTGAACACAGATACGCAGTATTTT.

This clone showed up just a few times. This sequence joins TRBV7-2 and TRBJ2-7; weak D call: TRBD1 (6 bases). The germline V and J ends were trimmed by 5 bases and 3 bases, with 14 bases remaining between them. Per the germline V gene, CDR1 is SGHTA and CDR2 is FQGNSA. The CDR3 is 14 amino acids. CDR3 amino acids: CASSPSRGFYEQYF. The CDR3 nucleotides read TGTGCCAGCAGCCCGAGCAGGGGTTTCTACGAGCAGTACTTC.

The chain is built from TRBV2 and TRBJ2-5; the D gene could be TRBD1 or TRBD2 (6 bases each). The CDR3 is 14 residues long. The germline gives CDR1 SNHLY, CDR2 FYNNEI. V was shortened by 3 bases and J by 1 base, with 9 bases between the two germline ends. This CDR3 reads CASSDGGLQETQYF. CDR3 bases: TGTGCCAGCAGTGATGGGGGGCTCCAAGAGACCCAGTACTTC.

The chain joins TRBV19 to TRBJ1-5; perhaps TRBD1 as D (5 bases). CDR1 LNHDA and CDR2 SQIVND come from the germline V gene (reference sequence). This CDR3 is 13 amino acids long. V was cut by 5 bases and J by 7 bases, with 12 bases left in between. CDR3 sequence (DNA): TGTGCCAGTAGTCGGACTTGGGGGCAGCCCCAGCATTTT. This gives the protein CASSRTWGQPQHF.

The chain links TRBV7-6 to TRBJ1-4; maybe TRBD1 (5 bases). V was cut by 1 base and J by 8 bases, with 14 bases left in between. The CDR3 runs to 15 residues. Germline assignment: CDR1 SGHVS and CDR2 FNYEAQ. This chain's CDR3 is CASSLEPGVVEKLFF. The CDR3 DNA sequence: TGTGCCAGCAGCTTAGAGCCGGGGGTGGTAGAAAAACTGTTTTTT.